This is a list of T cell receptor beta chains from one sample in a study of blood T cell repertoires in COVID-19. Clones were read by immunoSEQ multiplex PCR, and TCRdb kept only the in-frame ones, dropping some. The sample contains around 150,000 clones, around 90% of which appear only once. The sequencing input was peripheral blood. These receptors all stem from a human donor in a cohort sampled during active COVID-19. Both conserved end residues are trimmed from each CDR3. Clone size is given for some rows only: seen once, a few or many times, or a class if the clone is expanded.

v_gene	abundance	j_gene	CDR3aa
TRBV15	.	TRBJ1-2	ATSRFPENGYT
TRBV7-2	.	TRBJ1-1	ASSPMGHLIMNTEAF
TRBV27	.	TRBJ2-3	ASSTPTGPDTDTQY
TRBV7-9	.	TRBJ1-2	ASSSETGPYGYT
TRBV10-3	.	TRBJ1-1	AISESRGAGTEAF
TRBV2	once	TRBJ1-3	ASNPTGDAGNTIY
TRBV6-5	.	TRBJ1-3	ASSYSGDSGNTIY
TRBV28	.	TRBJ2-7	ASSFPGRDSYEQY
TRBV15	.	TRBJ2-7	ATSRAGTGGHEQY
TRBV9	.	TRBJ2-7	ASSQLAGGQFDRYEQY
TRBV5-1	once	TRBJ2-7	ASRMTGEIRYEQY
TRBV10-3	.	TRBJ2-7	AISGGNPPYEQY
TRBV4-1	.	TRBJ2-5	ASSQGNSGGVMQTQY
TRBV7-6	.	TRBJ2-2	ASSDDRGTGELF
TRBV6-4	.	TRBJ1-1	ASSVSQQTEAF
TRBV11-3	.	TRBJ2-5	ASSLMLRDRGETQY
TRBV7-6	.	TRBJ2-7	ASSLEAGDLHEQY
TRBV7-2	.	TRBJ2-5	ASSLSPEPQETQY
TRBV18	.	TRBJ1-3	ASSVSSGNTIY
TRBV19	.	TRBJ2-3	ASSPGGGADTQY
TRBV12-3/TRBV12-4	.	TRBJ1-2	ASSLTGSYGYT
TRBV6-5	.	TRBJ2-5	ASSVRFQETQY
TRBV30	.	TRBJ1-2	AWSVLGRNYGYT
TRBV3-1/TRBV3-2	few	TRBJ2-7	ASGSSEQY
TRBV28	.	TRBJ2-7	ASSQDRQARGTSYEQY
TRBV5-4	.	TRBJ2-2	ASSPRGGARAGELF
TRBV20-1	.	TRBJ1-1	SAYTGTEAF
TRBV5-1	.	TRBJ1-2	ASSLGTGNYGYT
TRBV9	.	TRBJ2-7	ASSVGGTGLYEQY
TRBV30	.	TRBJ2-1	AWQQGADEQF
TRBV21-1	.	TRBJ1-1	ASSKVTGMNTEAF
TRBV19	.	TRBJ2-3	ASSSGTSGRSADTQY
TRBV5-1	.	TRBJ2-3	ASRSVDTQY
TRBV27	.	TRBJ2-3	ASSPLAPDTQY
TRBV7-9	.	TRBJ2-7	ASSFAGLGGNEQY
TRBV19	few	TRBJ1-1	ASSILPQGMNTEAF
TRBV28	.	TRBJ1-1	ASSLGQMNTEAF
TRBV3-1/TRBV3-2	few	TRBJ1-4	ASSPQGGEVEKLF
TRBV5-1	.	TRBJ2-1	ASSLGQGSYNEQF
TRBV11-3	.	TRBJ2-7	ASSGFGGYEQY
TRBV5-5	.	TRBJ1-4	ASSPRGYATNEKLF
TRBV28	.	TRBJ1-2	ASSSYREGT
TRBV2	.	TRBJ1-3	ASRNRLRGLPPSGNTIY
TRBV2	.	TRBJ1-4	ASSTSRPGEKLF
TRBV2	.	TRBJ1-1	ARTRGANTEAF
TRBV9	.	TRBJ1-2	ASSVDPTLVYGYT
TRBV4-1	once	TRBJ2-7	ASSQEGPGGQPYEQY
TRBV28	.	TRBJ1-5	ASSLSPGLGTTGNQPQH
TRBV9	.	TRBJ2-2	ASTRAGPGELF
TRBV15	.	TRBJ1-1	ATSRGPRWGRNTEAF
TRBV5-1	.	TRBJ1-5	ASSLGQINQPQH
TRBV28	.	TRBJ2-5	ASSLRQGRETQY
TRBV29-1	.	TRBJ1-2	SVDPLAYGYT
TRBV19	many	TRBJ2-7	ASSTRQVPGKYYEQY
TRBV5-5	.	TRBJ1-3	ASSLLTNSGNTIY
TRBV11-3	.	TRBJ2-3	ASSPWDRVADTQY
TRBV4-3	.	TRBJ2-2	ASSPLLAGNTGELF
TRBV30	.	TRBJ1-2	AWSQGAFSNYGYT
TRBV7-3	.	TRBJ2-7	ASSLGGGAGEQY
TRBV7-3	.	TRBJ2-7	ASSLTGTGGDEQY